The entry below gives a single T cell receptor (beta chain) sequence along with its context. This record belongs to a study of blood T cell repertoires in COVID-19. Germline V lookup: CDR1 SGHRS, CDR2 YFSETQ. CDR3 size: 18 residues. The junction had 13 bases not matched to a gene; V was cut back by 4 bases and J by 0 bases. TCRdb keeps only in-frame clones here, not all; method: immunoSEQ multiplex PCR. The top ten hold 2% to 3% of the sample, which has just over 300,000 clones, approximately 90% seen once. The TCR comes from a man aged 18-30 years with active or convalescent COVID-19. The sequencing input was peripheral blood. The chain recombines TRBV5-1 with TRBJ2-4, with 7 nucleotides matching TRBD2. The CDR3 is CASSAGPLAVLAKNIQYF. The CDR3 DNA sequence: TGCGCCAGCAGCGCGGGACCTCTAGCGGTACTAGCCAAAAACATTCAGTACTTC.